The T cell receptor (beta chain) under discussion was sequenced for a study of blood T cell repertoires in COVID-19. Turning to the study itself: Italy, Spain and the United States were the sources of the convalescent and acute COVID-19 samples. PBMCs, B-cell-depleted T cells, or T cells were the source of the cDNA or gDNA that made up the material.

In the study's own analysis: Amplifying reference gene primers gave estimates of nucleated cell counts. TCRdb's copy holds only in-frame clones and misses some; the assay was immunoSEQ multiplex PCR. That table is the source of V, J and clone size, and D and trimming were worked out from the DNA. This sample has 65,000 to 90,000 clones; more than 70% occur once, and the top ten carry about 7%. The germline V and J ends were trimmed by 0 bases and 3 bases, with 9 bases remaining between them. This CDR3 is built from 15 residues. The germline V gene encodes CDR1 SEHNR and CDR2 FQNEAQ (reference sequence).

The TCR originated in a woman older than 75 with acute or convalescent COVID-19. The chain links TRBV7-9 to TRBJ2-4, with D perhaps TRBD2 (5 bases). The sample taken for sequencing was peripheral blood. Here the CDR3 DNA reads TGTGCCAGCAGCTTAGCGGGAGACGGCAAAAACATTCAGTACTTC. This gives the protein CASSLAGDGKNIQYF.